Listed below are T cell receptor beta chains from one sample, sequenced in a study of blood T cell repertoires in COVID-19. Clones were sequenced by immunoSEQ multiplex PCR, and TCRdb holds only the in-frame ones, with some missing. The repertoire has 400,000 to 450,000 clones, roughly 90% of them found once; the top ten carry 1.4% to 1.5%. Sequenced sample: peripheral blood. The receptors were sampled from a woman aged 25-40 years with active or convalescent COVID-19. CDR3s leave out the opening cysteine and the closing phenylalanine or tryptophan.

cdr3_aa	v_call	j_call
ASQKGTVDQETQY	TRBV2	TRBJ2-5
ASSLDRGHGYT	TRBV7-9	TRBJ1-2
ASSESRGMTDTQY	TRBV10-1	TRBJ2-3
ASSQGLLATNEQF	TRBV11-3	TRBJ2-1
ASSQGVSRPYEQY	TRBV4-2	TRBJ2-7
ASRKDTTVTEAF	TRBV19	TRBJ1-1
AISESTNDIYEQY	TRBV10-3	TRBJ2-7
ASSPLQGAGANVLT	TRBV18	TRBJ2-6
SVNTGDPT	TRBV29-1	TRBJ1-2
ASRSTGGEQY	TRBV13	TRBJ2-7
ASSIWTGDLTEAF	TRBV19	TRBJ1-1
ASSPRQGGNTEAF	TRBV3-1/TRBV3-2	TRBJ1-1
ASKGGANAGTEAF	TRBV5-1	TRBJ1-1
ASEDRGLGGYT	TRBV6-5	TRBJ1-2
ASSREDRHYEQY	TRBV4-1	TRBJ2-7
ASSQEGISYEQY	TRBV4-1	TRBJ2-7
ASSLTGKNTEAF	TRBV6-9	TRBJ1-1
ASSLGGVGTDTQY	TRBV5-1	TRBJ2-3
ASSDTGTGDEKLF	TRBV19	TRBJ1-4
AIRAPAGHQASNEQF	TRBV10-3	TRBJ2-1
ASRSNRDRVSPLH	TRBV25-1	TRBJ1-6
ASSAGQEQETQY	TRBV9	TRBJ2-5
ASSRTSGTYNEQF	TRBV18	TRBJ2-1
SVDRADREAYGYT	TRBV29-1	TRBJ1-2
AWGQGTTEAF	TRBV30	TRBJ1-1
ASQPGTGMYSPLH	TRBV27	TRBJ1-6
ASSGSTTNAGELF	TRBV10-1	TRBJ2-2
ASSLDRVEKLF	TRBV7-2	TRBJ1-4
AQGAMGTYEQY	TRBV2	TRBJ2-7
ASSEAPGQGDQPQH	TRBV6-1	TRBJ1-5
ASSYIGEMNTEAF	TRBV6-5	TRBJ1-1
ASSWRQGDDTGELF	TRBV5-1	TRBJ2-2
ASSLLNTEAF	TRBV7-9	TRBJ1-1
ASSEGARDEQY	TRBV25-1	TRBJ2-7
AIGEDRASGNTIY	TRBV10-3	TRBJ1-3
ASSPAGTPRQETQY	TRBV5-4	TRBJ2-5
ASSVKQQETQY	TRBV2	TRBJ2-5
ASSLIDRGSEKLF	TRBV11-2	TRBJ1-4
ASSYDGVTEAF	TRBV27	TRBJ1-1
ASSLGDRGTPQH	TRBV5-8	TRBJ1-5
ASSRTEDYEQY	TRBV12-3/TRBV12-4	TRBJ2-7
ASSLGQEQETQY	TRBV5-1	TRBJ2-5
ASSRRSGDQETQY	TRBV2	TRBJ2-5
ASSLELAGGPETQY	TRBV5-1	TRBJ2-5
ASSEVREYGYT	TRBV6-1	TRBJ1-2
ASSFRQGLPPEAF	TRBV19	TRBJ1-1
AWRSELLSGELF	TRBV30	TRBJ2-2
ASSLRTGPEDEQY	TRBV5-1	TRBJ2-7
ASSLSWAATNEKLF	TRBV4-1	TRBJ1-4
ASSFTGQTPYEQY	TRBV19	TRBJ2-7
ATSRVGGRIQPQH	TRBV15	TRBJ1-5
ASSLSLGMGEAQY	TRBV7-9	TRBJ2-5
ASSTLAGAGADTQY	TRBV4-1	TRBJ2-3
ASSQRGRDLVNGYT	TRBV3-1/TRBV3-2	TRBJ1-2
ASSIGTGAYGYT	TRBV19	TRBJ1-2